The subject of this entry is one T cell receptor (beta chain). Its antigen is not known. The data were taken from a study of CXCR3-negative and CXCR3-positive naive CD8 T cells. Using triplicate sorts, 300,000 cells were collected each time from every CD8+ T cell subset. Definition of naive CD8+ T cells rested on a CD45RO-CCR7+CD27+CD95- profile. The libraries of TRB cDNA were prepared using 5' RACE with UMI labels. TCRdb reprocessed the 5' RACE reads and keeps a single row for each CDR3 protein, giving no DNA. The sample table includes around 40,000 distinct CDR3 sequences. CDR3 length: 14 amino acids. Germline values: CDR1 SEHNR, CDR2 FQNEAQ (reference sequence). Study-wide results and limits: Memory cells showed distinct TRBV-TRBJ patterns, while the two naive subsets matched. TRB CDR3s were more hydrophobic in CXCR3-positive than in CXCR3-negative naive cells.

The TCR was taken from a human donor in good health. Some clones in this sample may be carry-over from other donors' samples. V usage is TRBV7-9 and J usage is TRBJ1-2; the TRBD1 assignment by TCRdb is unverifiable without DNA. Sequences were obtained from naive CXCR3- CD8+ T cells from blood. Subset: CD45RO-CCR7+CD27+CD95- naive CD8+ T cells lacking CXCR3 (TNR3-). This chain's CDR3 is CASSHRDHNYGYTF.